Reported below is one TCR beta chain. Its antigen is unknown. The assay was immunoSEQ multiplex PCR, and TCRdb's table has in-frame clones only and misses some. The table has approximately 8,000 clones, 90% to 95% seen once. This CDR3 has 16 amino acids. V was clipped by 8 bases and J by 2 bases, with 21 bases between them. Germline V gives CDR1 SNHLY, CDR2 FYNNEI. The data were taken from a study of STAT3 mutations in large granular lymphocyte leukemia. Regarding the study as a whole: At least one immunodominant TCR beta clonotype appeared in every T-cell large granular lymphocyte leukemia patient. After therapy, 6 of 18 patients switched clonotypes, all new clones STAT3 wild type.

Material for sequencing was peripheral blood mononuclear cells. The rearrangement uses TRBV2 and TRBJ1-1; D is possibly TRBD1 (6 bases). This TCR was recovered from a man aged 45-65 years with T-cell large granular lymphocyte leukemia. Some clones in this sample may be carry-over from other donors' samples. CDR3 loop: CASQGPLLQGNTEAFF. CDR3 sequence (DNA): TGTGCCAGCCAGGGGCCGTTACTACAGGGTAACACTGAAGCTTTCTTT.